Listed here is a single T cell receptor (beta chain). The CDR3 length is 11 residues. From germline, CDR1 is LNHDA and CDR2 SQIVND (reference sequence). V lost 6 bases to trimming and J lost 5 bases, with 7 bases between them. The sample originates from a study of cytomegalovirus exposure and HLA in healthy donors. Measured with immunoSEQ multiplex PCR; TCRdb has only the in-frame clones, and not every one. The sample records some 310,000 clones, approximately 88% being singletons. The material sequenced was PBMCs. The TCR comes from a man younger than 40 in good health and CMV-seronegative. The chain uses TRBV19 and TRBJ2-5, with D hard to call. This chain's CDR3 is CASRVGETQYF. CDR3 coding DNA: TGTGCCAGTAGGGTCGGTGAGACCCAGTACTTC.